This record looks at one TCR beta chain sequence and its context. This could be a read error, since a much larger clone is one nucleotide away. This specimen belongs to a study of molecular identifiers for immune sequencing clone quantification. Study-wide background: For replicates, RNA isolated from 20,000 or 100,000 naive CD8 cells was divided into five portions, of which four were sequenced.

Looked up from germline, CDR1 is MDHEN and CDR2 is SYDVKM. The CDR3 runs to 16 residues. Each CDR3 protein gets one entry after TCRdb re-called the PCR reads with MiXCR. This table holds 97,000 or so distinct CDR3 sequences, about 35% found once. The J gene is TRBJ2-2, the V gene TRBV28, with D perhaps TRBD1 or TRBD2 (5 bases each). The sequence was collected from a human donor in good health. Some libraries in this study had Jurkat cell RNA spiked in. The sample consisted of naive CD8+ T cells from blood, with Jurkat cell RNA spiked in. Subset here: FACS-sorted CD8+CD4-CCR7+CD45RA+ naive T cells. CDR3 in amino acids: CAGSFGTGWDTGELFF. As DNA, the CDR3 is TGTGCCGGCAGTTTCGGGACGGGCTGGGACACCGGGGAGCTGTTTTTT.